This T cell receptor beta chain was recorded in a study of OX40 agonist ivuxolimab in advanced cancers. About the research overall: Three patients responded partially, comprising one with hepatocellular carcinoma and two with cutaneous melanoma.

This table comes from immunoSEQ multiplex PCR, and its TCRdb copy is limited to in-frame clones, with some not included. The sample consists of 45,000 to 65,000 clones, more than 75% of them appearing once. In germline, CDR1 is SGHTA, CDR2 FQGNSA. The CDR3 sequence is 19 residues long. The genes are TRBV7-2 and TRBJ2-5; 8 bases fit TRBD1. The J call is uncertain, as TRBJ2-7 better fits the DNA end. This TCR was sampled from an adult with an advanced solid tumor such as melanoma, head and neck, liver or kidney cancer. The sample consisted of CD4+ or CD8+ T cells sorted from blood, taken in a trial of the OX40 agonist ivuxolimab. In nucleotides, the CDR3 is TGTGCCAGCAGTAAGACCGGGACAGGCTTTGCCTCCTACTCCTACGAGCAGTACTTC. Protein product: CASSKTGTGFASYSYEQYF.